These 5 T cell receptor beta chains originate from one sample sequenced in a study of cytomegalovirus exposure and HLA in healthy donors. PCR employed 60 Vbeta and 13 Jbeta primers. Some clones are missing from TCRdb's copy, which holds only in-frame ones; the method was immunoSEQ multiplex PCR. The table shows some 240,000 clones, with about nine tenths occurring only once. Input material: PBMCs. All receptors come from a girl aged 2 to 10 in good health and CMV-seronegative.

Turning to this clone: A read error may produce the germline difference seen at one junction end. The chain links TRBV6-6 to TRBJ2-5; D perhaps matches TRBD2 (5 bases). This CDR3 has 16 amino acids. Germline-derived CDR1 and CDR2 are MNHNY and SVGAGI (reference sequence). The CDR3 DNA reads TGTGCCAGCAGTTACGACCGGGAAGTTAACCAGGAGACCCAGTACTTC. Translated, it gives CASSYDREVNQETQYF.

The V gene is TRBV2, the J gene TRBJ2-2; D is ambiguous. Trimming removed 8 bases from V and 1 base from J, with 2 bases in between. From germline, CDR1 is SNHLY and CDR2 FYNNEI. The CDR3 contains 11 residues. CDR3 loop: CASRNTGELFF. As DNA, the CDR3 is TGTGCCAGCCGGAACACCGGGGAGCTGTTTTTT.

V and J are TRBV5-5 and TRBJ1-2; 8 bases fit TRBD1. V dropped 3 bases and J dropped 5; count of bases not matched to a gene: 12. Germline loops: CDR1 SGHKS, CDR2 YYEKEE (reference sequence). There are 16 residues in the CDR3. CDR3 bases: TGTGCCAGCAGCTCCCTGCCAGACAGGGGAAGTTATGGCTACACCTTC. Amino acid sequence: CASSSLPDRGSYGYTF.

As concerns this clone: This sample also contains other DNA sequences that code for the same CDR3. The chain uses TRBV15 and TRBJ1-5; D is unresolved. The V gene's germline CDR1 is LNHNV and CDR2 YYDKDF (reference sequence). The CDR3 has 13 residues. Trimming stripped 5 bases from V and 7 bases from J, with 12 bases between. CDR3 amino acids: CATSHPVNQPQHF. CDR3 nucleotides: TGTGCCACCAGCCACCCGGTGAACCAGCCCCAGCATTTT.

About this clone: Different DNA sequences within this sample yield the same CDR3. The gene calls are TRBV5-1 and TRBJ1-2; tentatively, D is TRBD1 (5 bases). V was shortened by 0 bases and J by 5 bases, with 8 bases between the two germline ends. Germline CDR1 SGHRS, CDR2 YFSETQ. This CDR3 region has 13 residues. The CDR3 reads CASSLAQGYGYTF. CDR3 coding DNA: TGCGCCAGCAGCTTGGCCCAGGGATATGGCTACACCTTC. Looking up the rest from reference TRBV5-1 and TRBJ1-2 gives the full variable domain: KAGVTQTPRYLIKTRGQQVTLSCSPISGHRSVSWYQQTPGQGLQFLFEYFSETQRNKGNFPGRFSGRQFSNSRSEMNVSTLELGDSALYLCASSLAQGYGYTFGSGTRLTVV.